This T cell receptor beta chain was captured by sequencing in a study of T cell responses to AZD1222 COVID-19 vaccine. Points from the study as a whole: Recipients of AZD1222 seropositive at baseline numbered only 6 or 7.

This clone has just one count. Its antigen is currently unknown. Only in-frame clones appear in the TCRdb table, and some are missing; sequencing was by immunoSEQ multiplex PCR. This sample has 100,000 to 150,000 clones, with almost 85% found just once. Germline trimming cut 6 bases from V and 10 bases from J; bases unmatched to any gene: 10. From germline, CDR1 is MNHEY and CDR2 SVGAGI. The CDR3 covers 13 residues. The material sequenced was peripheral blood, taken 28 days after the second dose of the MenACWY control vaccine. The receptor was isolated from an adult who received the MenACWY meningococcal vaccine as a control. The V and J genes are TRBV6-5 and TRBJ1-1; TRBD1 matches at 8 bases. The DNA for the CDR3 is TGTGCCAGCAGAGACGGACAGGGTTTTTCAGCTTTCTTT. Translated, it gives CASRDGQGFSAFF.